Each of the 29 T cell receptor beta chains below was sequenced from the same sample in a study of radiotherapy plus CTLA-4 blockade in lung cancer. Data came from immunoSEQ multiplex PCR; TCRdb stores just in-frame clones and leaves some out. This sample has around 110,000 clones, with about nine tenths found just once. The specimen comprised peripheral blood, sampled from a patient treated with radiotherapy plus ipilimumab. The receptors shown here come from a human donor with non-small cell lung cancer that progressed on radiotherapy plus ipilimumab.

V usage is TRBV9 and J usage is TRBJ1-2; D is undetermined. Trimming removed 3 bases from V and 3 bases from J, with 15 bases in between. The CDR3 spans 15 residues. Germline CDR1 SGDLS, CDR2 YYNGEE. In nucleotides, the CDR3 is TGTGCCAGCAGCGGGCCTTTGGGGAGAGACTATGGCTACACCTTC. The encoded protein is CASSGPLGRDYGYTF.

The CDR3 sequence is CASSVGVWNQPQHF. For the CDR3, the DNA is TGTGCCAGCAGCGTAGGGGTGTGGAATCAGCCCCAGCATTTT. The rearrangement links TRBV6-1 to TRBJ1-5, with D possibly being TRBD1 (5 bases). V lost 6 bases and J lost 4, with 13 bases in between. The CDR3 has 14 residues. Germline CDR1 reads MNHNS; CDR2 reads SASEGT.

The genes are TRBV19 and TRBJ1-2; 7 nucleotides line up with TRBD1. Germline V gene sequence: CDR1 LNHDA, CDR2 SQIVND (reference sequence). The CDR3 length is 14 residues. Trimming at V came to 5 bases and at J to 4 bases, leaving 7 bases not matched to a gene. Written as DNA, the CDR3 is TGTGCCAGTAGTGGCCCCCGGACAGGCTATGGCTACACCTTC. Amino acids: CASSGPRTGYGYTF.

This clone was observed once. This sequence joins TRBV9 and TRBJ2-1; the match to TRBD2 covers 9 bases. Unmatched junction bases numbered 11, after V lost 4 bases and J lost 6 bases. This CDR3 spans 16 amino acids. Germline CDR1 reads SGDLS; CDR2 reads YYNGEE. The CDR3 region has the DNA TGTGCCAGCAGCCTAGGGGGCGGGAGGGCGACCAATGAGCAGTTCTTC. It translates to CASSLGGGRATNEQFF.

The genes are TRBV19 and TRBJ2-2; 9 nucleotides match TRBD1. Germline values: CDR1 LNHDA, CDR2 SQIVND (reference sequence). This CDR3 comprises 15 residues. V gave up 6 bases and J gave up 5 bases; unmatched junction bases: 7. As DNA, the CDR3 is TGTGCCAGTAGCCATGACAGGGGGTGGACCGGGGAGCTGTTTTTT. Its protein product is CASSHDRGWTGELFF.

This clone showed up just once. The chain recombines TRBV5-1 with TRBJ2-1; TRBD1 aligns across 9 bases. The CDR3 length is 13 residues. Per the germline V gene, CDR1 is SGHRS and CDR2 is YFSETQ. V was pared by 2 bases and J by 10 bases, with 4 bases of the junction left unmatched. As DNA, the CDR3 is TGCGCCAGCAGCTTTAGACAGGGGGGCGAGCAGTTCTTC. It encodes CASSFRQGGEQFF.

The genes are TRBV15 and TRBJ2-7, with 7 nucleotides matching TRBD2. Germline CDR1 reads LNHNV; CDR2 reads YYDKDF (reference sequence). Unmatched junction bases numbered 10, after V lost 9 bases and J lost 5 bases. This CDR3 is built from 13 residues. The CDR3 loop is CATQTGRENEQYF. CDR3 coding DNA: TGTGCCACTCAAACCGGGCGGGAGAACGAGCAGTACTTC.

The rearrangement joins TRBV4-2 to TRBJ2-1; D is possibly TRBD1 (5 bases). The germline CDR1 and CDR2 sequences are LGHNA and YNFKEQ. V gave up 4 bases and J gave up 4 bases, with 14 bases separating them. CDR3 length equals 15 residues. CDR3 in amino acids: CASSLRQLLYNEQFF. The CDR3 nucleotides read TGTGCCAGCAGCCTGAGACAGCTCCTATACAATGAGCAGTTCTTC.

This clone was recorded once. The rearrangement joins TRBV15 to TRBJ2-1, with 8 bases lining up with TRBD2. V lost 0 bases to trimming and J lost 4 bases; unmatched junction nucleotides: 2. The CDR3 loop spans 15 amino acids. The V gene's germline CDR1 is LNHNV and CDR2 YYDKDF (reference sequence). The CDR3 DNA is TGTGCCACCAGCAGAGATAGCGGGAATTACAATGAGCAGTTCTTC. The encoded protein is CATSRDSGNYNEQFF.

The J gene is TRBJ2-1, the V gene TRBV2; perhaps TRBD2 as D (6 bases). The V gene's germline CDR1 is SNHLY and CDR2 FYNNEI. Trimming left V 2 bases short and J 6 bases short, with 14 bases between. The CDR3 totals 15 residues. The chain's CDR3 is CASSERLGGINEQFF. The CDR3 nucleotides read TGTGCCAGCAGTGAAAGGCTAGGCGGGATCAATGAGCAGTTCTTC.

The rearrangement links TRBV7-2 to TRBJ2-7; unclear D gene. V was trimmed by 5 bases and J by 3 bases, leaving 17 bases between them. The CDR3 runs to 15 residues. CDR1 is SGHTA, CDR2 FQGNSA, per germline. This CDR3 is CASSQWARAGYEQYF. DNA of the CDR3: TGTGCCAGCAGCCAATGGGCACGGGCCGGCTACGAGCAGTACTTC.

V gene TRBV11-3 combines with J gene TRBJ2-3; TRBD2 matches 10 bases. The V gene's germline CDR1 is SGHNT and CDR2 YENEEA. The V segment lost 1 base and the J segment 4 bases; nucleotides outside the gene matches: 8. This CDR3 comprises 17 residues. The chain's CDR3 is CASSLALAGAGPDTQYF. CDR3 sequence (DNA): TGTGCCAGCAGCTTAGCCCTAGCGGGAGCGGGCCCAGATACGCAGTATTTT.

The rearrangement joins TRBV15 to TRBJ2-7, with 8 bases that match TRBD1. From germline, CDR1 is LNHNV and CDR2 YYDKDF (reference sequence). V lost 0 bases, J lost 3 bases, and 4 bases stayed unmatched. CDR3 length: 15 amino acids. The CDR3 loop reads CATSREGTGNYEQYF. In nucleotides, the CDR3 is TGTGCCACCAGCAGAGAGGGGACAGGAAACTACGAGCAGTACTTC.

J is TRBJ2-4 and V is TRBV11-3, with D perhaps TRBD2 (5 bases). Trimming took 3 bases from V and 3 from J, leaving 6 bases between them. This CDR3 is built from 13 residues. The germline V gene has CDR1 SGHNT and CDR2 YENEEA. The CDR3 nucleotides are TGTGCCAGCAGCTTGGCGGGCAAAAACATTCAGTACTTC. Translating it yields CASSLAGKNIQYF.

This chain uses TRBV5-1 with TRBJ1-4, with D hard to call. The CDR3 loop spans 16 amino acids. Trimming removed 0 bases at V and 0 bases at J, with 9 bases between. In germline, CDR1 is SGHRS, CDR2 YFSETQ. The CDR3 protein is CASSLAAVATNEKLFF. The CDR3 DNA reads as TGCGCCAGCAGCTTGGCCGCAGTTGCAACTAATGAAAAACTGTTTTTT.

The chain combines TRBV10-1 with TRBJ2-3; a possible D gene is TRBD1 (5 bases). The CDR3 consists of 15 residues. V lost 2 bases and J 2 bases, leaving 11 bases between the germline ends. Germline assignment: CDR1 WNHNN and CDR2 SYGVQD (reference sequence). Here the CDR3 DNA reads TGCGCCAGCAGTGAGGGCAGGGATGACACAGATACGCAGTATTTT. Its protein product is CASSEGRDDTDTQYF.

This chain connects TRBV30 to TRBJ2-7, with 7 bases that match TRBD1. This CDR3 comprises 14 residues. CDR1 and CDR2 (germline): GTSNPN, SVGIG (reference sequence). Germline trimming cut 5 bases from V and 1 base from J; bases unmatched to any gene: 8. The CDR3 spells CAWESGGRSYEQYF. The CDR3, as DNA: TGTGCCTGGGAGTCAGGGGGTAGGTCCTACGAGCAGTACTTC.

The chain has TRBV29-1 and TRBJ2-1; D is uncertain. CDR3 length: 12 residues. Trimming took 5 bases from V and 6 from J, leaving 11 bases between them. In germline, CDR1 is SQVTM, CDR2 ANQGSEA. CDR3 sequence: CSVIPRTNEQFF. DNA for the CDR3: TGCAGCGTTATTCCTCGGACCAATGAGCAGTTCTTC.

The sample holds a few counts of this clone. The CDR3, as DNA: TGTGCCAGCAGCCCGACTCGTTTAGGGCACAACGAGCAGTACTTC. It is translated as CASSPTRLGHNEQYF. The chain carries TRBV7-8 and TRBJ2-5; D call uncertain. The J call is uncertain, as TRBJ2-7 better fits the DNA end. Looked up from germline, CDR1 is SGHVS and CDR2 is FQNEAQ. The CDR3 totals 15 residues.

This chain joins TRBV29-1 and TRBJ1-2, with 7 bases fitting TRBD1. Per the germline V gene, CDR1 is SQVTM and CDR2 is ANQGSEA. The CDR3 contains 12 residues. V lost 4 bases to trimming and J lost 10 bases; unmatched junction nucleotides: 9. CDR3 loop: CSVVRDSPHYTF. CDR3 DNA sequence: TGCAGCGTTGTGCGGGACAGCCCCCACTACACCTTC.

The chain links TRBV28 to TRBJ1-2; D is perhaps TRBD1 (5 bases). This CDR3 has 16 amino acids. CDR1 and CDR2 (germline): MDHEN, SYDVKM. Between the trimmed V and J ends, which lost 7 bases and 1 base, there was a span of 19 bases. CDR3 in amino acids: CASTPGGGARNYGYTF. The DNA of the CDR3 is TGTGCCAGCACCCCCGGAGGAGGGGCGCGTAACTATGGCTACACCTTC.

This clone is a singleton in its sample. The rearrangement links TRBV7-2 to TRBJ2-7, with TRBD2 identical over 10 bases. This CDR3 region has 12 residues. CDR1 is SGHTA and CDR2 is FQGNSA in the germline V gene. V dropped 6 bases and J dropped 5; count of bases not matched to a gene: 1. The CDR3 loop reads CASRLAGDEQYF. CDR3 in DNA: TGTGCCAGCAGGCTAGCGGGAGACGAGCAGTACTTC.

This clone occurred once. The chain has TRBV2 and TRBJ1-5; the D is unclear. Per germline, CDR1 SNHLY and CDR2 FYNNEI. The CDR3 extends over 13 amino acids. V shed 7 bases and J shed 4 bases, with 11 bases lying between them. The CDR3 coding sequence is TGTGCCAGCAATGGCGAGGGTAATCAGCCCCAGCATTTT. Its protein is CASNGEGNQPQHF.

The gene calls are TRBV5-5 and TRBJ2-7; 9 positions match TRBD2. After removal of 4 bases from V and 2 bases from J, the junction contained 4 bases not matched to a gene. The germline gives CDR1 SGHKS, CDR2 YYEKEE (reference sequence). The CDR3 is 14 residues long. CDR3: CASSGVAGAYEQYF. The CDR3 nucleotides read TGTGCCAGCAGCGGAGTAGCGGGAGCCTACGAGCAGTACTTC. The complete variable domain, with remaining parts taken from reference TRBV5-5 and TRBJ2-7, reads DAGVTQSPTHLIKTRGQQVTLRCSPISGHKSVSWYQQVLGQGPQFIFQYYEKEERGRGNFPDRFSARQFPNYSSELNVNALLLGDSALYLCASSGVAGAYEQYFGPGTRLTVT.

The chain joins TRBV5-1 to TRBJ2-7; D uncertain. The germline V and J ends were trimmed by 0 bases and 3 bases, with 10 bases remaining between them. This CDR3 has 14 amino acids. Germline CDR1 and CDR2: SGHRS and YFSETQ. The DNA of the CDR3 is TGCGCCAGCAGCTTGGCTGGCACTCTCTACGAGCAGTACTTC. Protein product: CASSLAGTLYEQYF. Combining the CDR3 with reference TRBV5-1 and TRBJ2-7 gives the whole variable domain KAGVTQTPRYLIKTRGQQVTLSCSPISGHRSVSWYQQTPGQGLQFLFEYFSETQRNKGNFPGRFSGRQFSNSRSEMNVSTLELGDSALYLCASSLAGTLYEQYFGPGTRLTVT.

V usage is TRBV2 and J usage is TRBJ2-2; D unresolved. This CDR3 comprises 13 residues. Germline V gene data show CDR1 as SNHLY and CDR2 as FYNNEI. V gave up 6 bases and J gave up 7 bases, with 12 bases separating them. The CDR3 DNA reads as TGTGCCAGCAGACAACTATCGAACGGGGAGCTGTTTTTT. As protein: CASRQLSNGELFF.

The chain uses TRBV21-1 and TRBJ2-7; no DNA check was done on the table's D call, TRBD2. TRBV21-1 is tagged as a pseudogene. The CDR3 covers 18 residues. Written as DNA, the CDR3 is TGTGCCAGCAGCAGGCGTCGGGGGGTGACAGATCCACCCTACGAGCAGTACTTC. Amino acid sequence: CASSRRRGVTDPPYEQYF.

Concerning this clone: Other nucleotide sequences in the sample specify the same CDR3. The chain employs TRBV5-1 and TRBJ2-1; 8 positions match TRBD2. The CDR3 sequence is 14 residues long. V was pared by 5 bases and J by 5 bases, with 6 bases of the junction left unmatched. From germline, CDR1 is SGHRS and CDR2 YFSETQ. The CDR3 loop is CASSRTSGNNEQFF. For the CDR3, the DNA is TGCGCCAGCAGTCGTACTAGCGGTAACAATGAGCAGTTCTTC.

CDR3 in amino acids: CASSLAGTRYEQYF. The CDR3 DNA is TGTGCCAGCAGCTTAGCAGGGACCCGCTACGAGCAGTACTTC. The rearrangement joins TRBV7-8 to TRBJ2-7, with D possibly being TRBD1 or TRBD2 (5 bases each). Trimming cost V 0 bases and J 3 bases, with 9 bases left between them. Germline CDR1 and CDR2: SGHVS and FQNEAQ. The CDR3 contains 14 residues.